The clone carrying this T cell receptor beta chain was seen a single time. This entry comes from a study of blood T cell repertoires in COVID-19. On the study more broadly: Samples of COVID-19 (acute and convalescent) were obtained from the United States, Italy and Spain. Sources were T cells, B-cell-depleted T cells, or PBMCs; the material itself was cDNA or gDNA.

V lost 6 bases to trimming and J lost 3 bases; unmatched junction nucleotides: 9. Germline V gene sequence: CDR1 MDHEN, CDR2 SYDVKM. This CDR3 is built from 15 residues. Per the original data handling: Scientists estimated how many nucleated cells there were by amplifying reference gene primers. Only in-frame clones appear in the TCRdb table, and some are missing; sequencing was by immunoSEQ multiplex PCR. V and J calls and clone size are as listed in that table; D and trimming were resolved from the DNA. The sample contains roughly 230,000 clones, about 83% of which appear only once. The genes are TRBV28 and TRBJ2-3; TRBD2 agrees at 7 bases. The sample consisted of peripheral blood. The source is a human donor in a cohort sampled during active COVID-19. CDR3 in DNA: TGTGCCAGCAGCCGGTGGGGGGGAGGAACAGATACGCAGTATTTT. Its translation is CASSRWGGGTDTQYF.